This T cell receptor (beta chain) is drawn from a study of shared clonotypes between healthy human individuals. Study context: In total, the donors were two women and a few men aged 18 to 49. Points from the study as a whole: Generation of non-shared clonotypes was less probable than generation of clonotypes shared by all four donors. Naive subsets tended to show greater estimated richness than memory subsets. Incomplete sequencing of sorted subsets was indicated by rarefaction despite large depth.

Method: immunoSEQ multiplex PCR; TCRdb's copy keeps in-frame clones and lacks some. There are around 2.5 million clones in the sample; under 95% occur only once, and about 0.39% lies in the top ten. This clone has only one observation. Its specificity is not known. Germline V lookup: CDR1 SGHRS, CDR2 YFSETQ. Trimming took 6 bases from V and 8 from J; bases not matched to a gene: 2. The CDR3 is 11 amino acids. Specimen: naive CD4+ T cells from PBMCs. Subset denoted: CD45RA+ positively selected. The sequence derives from a man aged 18 to 29 in good health. Some clones in this sample may be carry-over from other donors' samples. The chain couples TRBV5-1 to TRBJ1-2; 9 bases are shared with TRBD1. The DNA for the CDR3 is TGCGCCAGCAAAGGGACAGGGGGCTACACCTTC. This gives the protein CASKGTGGYTF. The complete variable domain, with remaining parts taken from reference TRBV5-1 and TRBJ1-2, reads KAGVTQTPRYLIKTRGQQVTLSCSPISGHRSVSWYQQTPGQGLQFLFEYFSETQRNKGNFPGRFSGRQFSNSRSEMNVSTLELGDSALYLCASKGTGGYTFGSGTRLTVV.